This is a list of T cell receptor beta chains from one sample in a study of shared clonotypes between healthy human individuals. The repertoire was sequenced with immunoSEQ multiplex PCR; TCRdb's copy has only in-frame clones and lacks some. The sample has about 1.5 million clones, under 99% seen once; the top ten hold around 0.45%. The sequenced sample consisted of naive CD4+ T cells sorted from blood. Receptors originate from a man younger than 45 in good health. CDR3s include the opening cysteine and the closing phenylalanine or tryptophan. The D gene is left open where the match is weak. Some rows mark clone size as missing; the rest say once, few, many or name a class of expanded clone.

. TRBJ1-1 . TRBV11-3 CASSLNGAGDTEAFF TGTGCCAGCAGCTTGAATGGAGCGGGAGACACTGAAGCTTTCTTT
. TRBJ2-1 . TRBV6-5 CASKTESSYNEQFF TGTGCCAGCAAGACCGAGAGCTCCTACAATGAGCAGTTCTTC
. TRBJ2-2 once TRBV21-1 CASSHPGGDTGELFF TGTGCCAGCAGTCACCCGGGGGGGGACACCGGGGAGCTGTTTTTT
TRBD2 TRBJ2-7 . TRBV5-4 CASSLGPSGYEQYF TGTGCCAGCAGCTTGGGCCCTAGCGGATACGAGCAGTACTTC
. TRBJ1-2 . TRBV30 CAWYPGEHGYTF TGTGCCTGGTATCCAGGGGAGCATGGCTACACCTTC
TRBD2 TRBJ2-1 . TRBV10-2 CASSEREAYNEQFF TGCGCCAGCAGTGAGCGGGAGGCCTACAATGAGCAGTTCTTC
TRBD2 TRBJ2-2 . TRBV7-3 CASSFAGAGTGELFF TGTGCCAGCAGCTTTGCGGGAGCGGGCACCGGGGAGCTGTTTTTT
. TRBJ2-2 . TRBV30 CAWSVRSLGGGTGELFF TGTGCCTGGAGTGTACGTTCTTTGGGTGGGGGCACCGGGGAGCTGTTTTTT
. TRBJ1-2 . TRBV7-2 CASSLAGRAEYGYTF TGTGCCAGCAGCTTAGCGGGCCGGGCGGAATATGGCTACACCTTC
. TRBJ2-6 . TRBV19 CASSILQGANVLTF TGTGCCAGTAGTATTCTCCAGGGGGCCAACGTCCTGACTTTC
. TRBJ2-7 . TRBV6-5 CASTSKKSTSYEQYF TGTGCCAGCACCTCTAAAAAGAGTACCTCCTACGAGCAGTACTTC
. TRBJ2-2 . TRBV18 CASSPRSANTGELFF TGTGCCAGCTCACCGCGCAGCGCGAACACCGGGGAGCTGTTTTTT
. TRBJ2-7 . TRBV19 CASSKGGERQYF TGTGCCAGTAGTAAAGGGGGGGAGAGGCAGTACTTC
. TRBJ2-1 . TRBV5-1 CASSLGHGVSYNEQFF TGCGCCAGCAGCTTGGGTCACGGAGTCTCCTACAATGAGCAGTTCTTC
. TRBJ1-5 . TRBV6-1 CASSPQVMSNQPQHF TGTGCCAGCAGTCCACAGGTGATGAGCAATCAGCCCCAGCATTTT
. TRBJ1-1 . TRBV5-1 CASSSGTRNTEAFF TGCGCCAGCAGCTCCGGGACTAGGAACACTGAAGCTTTCTTT
TRBD2 TRBJ2-3 . TRBV14 CASTRLAGTGDTQYF TGTGCCAGCACGAGGCTAGCGGGAACTGGAGATACGCAGTATTTT
. TRBJ2-1 . TRBV18 CASSSDNEQFF TGTGCCAGCTCATCGGACAATGAGCAGTTCTTC
TRBD2 TRBJ2-5 . TRBV5-1 CASSLVWTSDQETQYF TGCGCCAGCAGCTTGGTGTGGACTAGCGACCAAGAGACCCAGTACTTC
TRBD1 TRBJ1-5 . TRBV18 CASSPSAGTGSGQPQHF TGTGCCAGCTCACCCAGTGCCGGGACAGGGAGTGGCCAGCCCCAGCATTTT
. TRBJ1-2 once TRBV21-1 CASLLEGGRGFPCPCGYTF TGTGCCAGCCTCCTAGAGGGAGGCAGGGGTTTCCCCTGTCCTTGTGGCTACACCTTC
. TRBJ2-7 . TRBV5-1 CASSLGMGVYEQYF TGCGCCAGCAGCTTGGGTATGGGAGTCTACGAGCAGTACTTC
. TRBJ2-2 . TRBV19 CASSMIPAGGTGELFF TGTGCCAGTAGTATGATCCCCGCCGGGGGCACCGGGGAGCTGTTTTTT
TRBD2 TRBJ2-5 . TRBV7-6 CASSVGTPGGTQYF TGTGCCAGCAGCGTCGGGACCCCGGGGGGGACCCAGTACTTC
TRBD2 TRBJ2-6 . TRBV7-2 CASSWTSGSVYGANVLTF TGTGCCAGCAGCTGGACTAGCGGGAGTGTTTATGGGGCCAACGTCCTGACTTTC
. TRBJ1-3 . TRBV18 CASSPRMGPGNTIYF TGTGCCAGCTCACCACGGATGGGGCCTGGAAACACCATATATTTT
TRBD2 TRBJ2-2 . TRBV7-8 CASSLRFLQAGGLNGELFF TGTGCCAGCAGCTTAAGGTTCCTTCAAGCGGGAGGGCTAAACGGGGAGCTGTTTTTT
. TRBJ1-5 . TRBV10-3 CAISGRELSQPQHF TGTGCCATCAGTGGGAGGGAGTTAAGTCAGCCCCAGCATTTT
. TRBJ1-5 . TRBV19 CASSIRQSNQPQHF TGTGCCAGTAGTATCCGACAGAGCAATCAGCCCCAGCATTTT
. TRBJ2-7 . TRBV28 CASAKRREQYF TGTGCCAGTGCAAAAAGGAGGGAGCAGTACTTC
. TRBJ2-3 . TRBV9 CASSDTGPFTDTQYF TGTGCCAGCAGCGACACAGGGCCCTTCACAGATACGCAGTATTTT
. TRBJ2-3 . TRBV5-1 CASSVGWAQQADTQYF TGCGCCAGCAGCGTTGGATGGGCTCAGCAGGCAGATACGCAGTATTTT
. TRBJ2-7 . TRBV18 CASSPKISDEQYF TGTGCCAGCTCTCCGAAGATCTCAGACGAGCAGTACTTC
TRBD1 TRBJ2-1 . TRBV5-4 CASSPKLGTANNEQFF TGTGCCAGCAGCCCCAAGTTGGGGACAGCTAACAATGAGCAGTTCTTC
TRBD2 TRBJ2-5 . TRBV4-1 CASSRIPGGFGETQYF TGCGCCAGCAGTCGTATTCCGGGGGGGTTCGGAGAGACCCAGTACTTC
. TRBJ2-1 . TRBV9 CASRPPGMADNEQFF TGTGCCAGCAGGCCCCCAGGGATGGCCGACAATGAGCAGTTCTTC
. TRBJ1-1 . TRBV7-9 CASSLERGDTEAFF TGTGCCAGCAGCTTAGAGCGGGGAGACACTGAAGCTTTCTTT
TRBD1 TRBJ2-7 . TRBV11-2 CASSLERDRTYEQYF TGTGCCAGCAGCTTAGAGAGGGACAGGACCTACGAGCAGTACTTC
. TRBJ2-2 . TRBV9 CASSVGSTGELFF TGTGCCAGCAGCGTAGGTAGCACCGGGGAGCTGTTTTTT
. TRBJ1-4 . TRBV5-1 CASTLGPGGNEKLFF TGCGCCAGCACACTTGGGCCAGGCGGGAATGAAAAACTGTTTTTT
TRBD2 TRBJ2-2 . TRBV5-3 CARSFGDSGWVSTGELFF TGTGCCAGAAGCTTTGGCGATAGCGGGTGGGTTAGCACCGGGGAGCTGTTTTTT
TRBD1 TRBJ2-1 . TRBV12-5 CASGLVQGGSYNEQFF TGTGCTAGTGGTTTGGTACAGGGGGGATCCTACAATGAGCAGTTCTTC
. TRBJ2-3 . TRBV9 CASSSSTDTQYF TGTGCCAGCAGTTCAAGCACAGATACGCAGTATTTT
. TRBJ2-3 . TRBV29-1 CSVELAVTQYF TGCAGCGTTGAACTGGCGGTTACGCAGTATTTT
. TRBJ1-4 . TRBV5-1 CASRVLGGDEKLFF TGCGCCAGCAGAGTATTAGGGGGTGATGAAAAACTGTTTTTT
. TRBJ1-5 . TRBV2 CASRLSPPQHF TGTGCCAGCAGACTAAGTCCGCCCCAGCATTTT
. TRBJ2-7 . TRBV28 CASSSPSRGMLYEQYF TGTGCCAGCAGTTCCCCTTCTCGCGGGATGCTCTACGAGCAGTACTTC
. TRBJ2-3 . TRBV30 CAWSLAFGSDTQYF TGTGCCTGGAGTTTAGCGTTTGGCTCAGATACGCAGTATTTT